These T cell receptor beta chains were read from a single sample in a study of T cell changes during pregnancy in multiple sclerosis. TCRdb's copy holds only in-frame clones and misses some; the assay was immunoSEQ multiplex PCR. The top ten hold roughly 2.5% of the sample, which has some 80,000 clones, around 93% seen once. Sequenced here: peripheral blood, sampled in the third trimester of pregnancy. The receptors shown here come from a female donor with multiple sclerosis, enrolled in a pregnancy study. Both conserved end residues are part of each CDR3. The D gene is left open where the match is weak.

V gene,J gene,D gene,CDR3 protein
TRBV6-1,TRBJ2-5,TRBD2,CASSALADQETQYF
TRBV30,TRBJ1-5,NA,CAWSVPGRKDQPQHF
TRBV19,TRBJ1-2,NA,CASSIDLLRDGYTF
TRBV11-2,TRBJ1-2,NA,CASSLGGQTYGYTF
TRBV6-5,TRBJ1-3,TRBD1,CASSYVGTAGNTIYF
TRBV6-1,TRBJ2-7,NA,CASLRGTYEQYF
TRBV5-4,TRBJ2-3,NA,CASSSRDSTDTQYF
TRBV6-5,TRBJ2-7,TRBD2,CASSVLAGGSYEQYF
TRBV6-1,TRBJ1-1,NA,CASSENRAGEAFF
TRBV9,TRBJ2-2,NA,CASSEGVTGELFF
TRBV14,TRBJ1-1,NA,CASSQVDWYMGAAFF
TRBV9,TRBJ2-1,NA,CASSVDVHSRGYNEQFF
TRBV5-1,TRBJ1-5,NA,CASKLVDQPQHF
TRBV11-2,TRBJ1-1,TRBD1,CASSWAGGNEAFF
TRBV2,TRBJ2-3,TRBD2,CASRNPVSGGRTDTQYF
TRBV7-6,TRBJ1-1,TRBD1,CASSLASGQGNTEAFF
TRBV2,TRBJ2-2,NA,CASSARTAQTGELFF
TRBV5-4,TRBJ1-2,TRBD1,CASNMDRDWYGYTF
TRBV6-5,TRBJ2-7,TRBD2,CASSYSGGLGSYEQYF
TRBV5-1,TRBJ2-1,TRBD2,CASSFPRGAAYNEQFF
TRBV7-6,TRBJ1-2,TRBD1,CASSLLEGALNYGYTF
TRBV15,TRBJ2-1,TRBD2,CATSDSQKTSGHEQFF
TRBV5-4,TRBJ1-1,NA,CASSYPTGGTEAFF
TRBV5-6,TRBJ1-2,TRBD1,CASSLGQGAYGYTF
TRBV4-1,TRBJ2-3,NA,CASSRGRTDTQYF
TRBV7-3,TRBJ2-1,TRBD2,CASSLFPTSALCEQFF
TRBV18,TRBJ1-1,TRBD1,CASSPGTGSWTEAFF
TRBV27,TRBJ1-5,NA,CASTKDSNSNQPQHF
TRBV9,TRBJ2-5,NA,CASSLQTSPGETQYF
TRBV5-4,TRBJ1-6,NA,CASSSDLGRNSPLHF
TRBV2,TRBJ2-7,TRBD1,CASTQDRATYEQYF
TRBV19,TRBJ2-7,TRBD1,CASSPDRGLYEQYF
TRBV6-1,TRBJ1-5,TRBD1,CASSGDRVFQRPQHF
TRBV11-2,TRBJ1-1,TRBD1,CASSNARTGGNTEAFF
TRBV6-5,TRBJ1-1,NA,CASSYSGGNAEAFF
TRBV6-5,TRBJ1-2,NA,CASSYSTGNSGYTF
TRBV11-2,TRBJ1-3,TRBD1,CASSPTGSGNTIYF
TRBV6-1,TRBJ2-5,NA,CASEVAGRETQYF
TRBV10-3,TRBJ2-2,NA,CAISELGGNTGELFF
TRBV5-1,TRBJ1-1,TRBD1,CASSTGQGSPNTEAFF
TRBV12-5,TRBJ2-7,TRBD2,CASGSGVSYEQYF
TRBV6-5,TRBJ1-2,TRBD1,CASSYSEGAGGYTF
TRBV23-1,TRBJ2-7,NA,CASSQPRQSFYEQYF
TRBV7-9,TRBJ1-6,TRBD1,CASSLGTTGFGSPLHF
TRBV9,TRBJ2-3,NA,CASSPDTPLRGNTQYF
TRBV7-3,TRBJ2-7,TRBD2,CASSESGGSSYEQYF
TRBV9,TRBJ1-5,NA,CASSVGGVYNQPQHF
TRBV7-9,TRBJ2-5,TRBD2,CASSRLAGVNQETQYF
TRBV6-1,TRBJ1-5,NA,CASKSVAGHNQPQHF
TRBV5-6,TRBJ1-4,NA,CASSLRAGVAANEKLFF
TRBV15,TRBJ2-2,TRBD1,CATSARDRDTGELFF
TRBV5-1,TRBJ1-2,TRBD1,CASSLEGTGAYGYTF
TRBV11-2,TRBJ2-1,TRBD2,CASSSLSGGAGEQFF